The present entry profiles one T cell receptor beta chain with its context. What it binds is not known. RNA, at about 0.45 to 1 ug, was reverse transcribed with random hexamers. TCRdb used MiXCR to reprocess the immunoSEQ multiplex PCR reads, holding one entry per CDR3 protein. The sample shows 180,000 or so distinct CDR3 sequences, around 95% of them seen only once. The CDR3 covers 16 residues. Germline assignment: CDR1 DFQATT and CDR2 SNEGSKA (reference sequence). V lost 5 bases to trimming and J lost 6 bases; unmatched junction nucleotides: 16. The data are from a study of CD8 T cells in Susac syndrome. Findings and caveats of the study: Acknowledgment was made by the study that its TCR sequencing and HLA analysis involved a relatively small number of individuals.

J is TRBJ2-1 and V is TRBV20-1; 7 nucleotides align to TRBD1. Material for sequencing was CD4+ T cells from PBMCs. This receptor was taken from a human donor in good health. DNA for the CDR3: TGCAGTGCTCGCCAAACAGGGGCCTTTTTCTCCAATGAGCAGTTCTTC. This translates into CSARQTGAFFSNEQFF.